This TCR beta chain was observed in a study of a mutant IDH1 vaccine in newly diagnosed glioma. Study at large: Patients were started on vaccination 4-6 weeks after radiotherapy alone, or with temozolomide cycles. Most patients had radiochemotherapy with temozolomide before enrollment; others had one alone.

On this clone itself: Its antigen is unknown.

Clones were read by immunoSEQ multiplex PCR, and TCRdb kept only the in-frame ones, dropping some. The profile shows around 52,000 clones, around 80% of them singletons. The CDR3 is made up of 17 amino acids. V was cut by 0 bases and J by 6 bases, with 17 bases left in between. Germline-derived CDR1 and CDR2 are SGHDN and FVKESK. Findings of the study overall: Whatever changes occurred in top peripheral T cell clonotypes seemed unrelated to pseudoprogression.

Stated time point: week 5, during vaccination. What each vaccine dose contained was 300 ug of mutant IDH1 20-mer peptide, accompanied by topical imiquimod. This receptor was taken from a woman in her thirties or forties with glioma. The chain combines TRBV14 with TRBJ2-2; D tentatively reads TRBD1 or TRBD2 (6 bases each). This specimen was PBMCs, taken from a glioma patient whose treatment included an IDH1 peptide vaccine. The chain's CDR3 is CASSQERRTGRSGELFF. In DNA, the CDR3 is TGTGCCAGCAGCCAAGAAAGGAGAACAGGGAGGTCCGGGGAGCTGTTTTTT.